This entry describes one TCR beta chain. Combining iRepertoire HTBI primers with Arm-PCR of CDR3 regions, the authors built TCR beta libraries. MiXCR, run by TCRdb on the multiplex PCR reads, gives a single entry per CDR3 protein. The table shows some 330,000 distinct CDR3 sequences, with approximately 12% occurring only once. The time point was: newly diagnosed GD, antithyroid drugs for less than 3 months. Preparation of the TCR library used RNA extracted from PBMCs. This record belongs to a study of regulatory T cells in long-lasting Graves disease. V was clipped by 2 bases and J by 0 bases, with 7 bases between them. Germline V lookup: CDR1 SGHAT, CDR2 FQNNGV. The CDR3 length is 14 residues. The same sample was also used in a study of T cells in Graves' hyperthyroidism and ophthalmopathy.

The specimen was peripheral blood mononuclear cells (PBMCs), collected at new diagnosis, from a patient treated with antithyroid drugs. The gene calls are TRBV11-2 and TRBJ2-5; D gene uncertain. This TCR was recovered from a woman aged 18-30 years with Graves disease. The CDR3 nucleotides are TGTGCCAGCAGCTTAATTACCTACCAAGAGACCCAGTACTTC. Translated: CASSLITYQETQYF.